This TCR beta chain was identified during a study of T-cell reconstitution after alpha-beta-depleted transplantation in children (dated by TCRdb to 2016 to 2017). For the wider study: Using TCR repertoire profiling, the study quantitatively followed how T-cell immune reconstitution unfolded in children after TCRalphabeta/CD19-depleted allogeneic hematopoietic cell transplantation. Broad study findings and their caveats: Apparently early alphabetaT-cell count recovery about two months after transplant reportedly relied on only several hundred rapidly expanded clones derived from non-depleted graft cells. The high TCRbeta diversity at day 60 in some patients was ascribed to recipient T cells and intrathymic progenitors that had survived conditioning. Hyperexpanded clone frequencies declined over subsequent months; after one year, T-cell counts and TCRbeta diversity were mostly attributed to newly produced T cells.

The library was made by PCR. Sequencing was carried out with an Illumina HiSeq 2500. Molecular barcoding was employed in the preparation of TCR libraries, with unique molecular identifiers being used to normalize TCRbeta repertoire quantification. TCRdb applied fastp at Q25 and MiXCR to the public reads, then kept only in-frame beta chains. Each CDR3 protein gets just one entry, which takes the most common genes and DNA from the rows behind it. The table for this sample lists over 200,000 distinct CDR3 sequences; 7% to 9% of them were counted only once. The ten largest account for 35% of the sample. Including the terminal cysteine and phenylalanine, the CDR3 comprises 13 residues. The DNA shown is the 39-base CDR3, in frame from base 1. CDR1 and CDR2 were assigned from the germline V gene as SQVTM and ANQGSEA. The junction shows trimming of 6 bases on V and 5 bases on J, plus 15 bases between the germline ends.

Concerning this clonotype: The target of this receptor is not known. Base qualities are missing; no much larger clone stands one base away.

Reading the label with the study, this specimen's treatment or condition is: allogeneic hematopoietic cell transplantation with graft depleted of TCRalphabeta T cells and CD19 B cells. Transplant recipients were children who received TCRalphabeta/CD19-depleted allogeneic hematopoietic cell grafts. This sequence uses TRBV29-1 and TRBJ2-3; TRBD1 is perhaps the D gene, given 6 matching bases. The source was PBMCs, mostly from graft donor cells, collected 360 days after TCRalphabeta/CD19-depleted stem cell transplant. The source is a male patient under 10 years old who had a stem cell transplant for acute myeloid leukemia, so the T cells may come from the graft donor. In nucleotides, the sequence is TGCAGCGTCGCGAGACAGGCGGGAGATACGCAGTATTTT. This is translated as CSVARQAGDTQYF.